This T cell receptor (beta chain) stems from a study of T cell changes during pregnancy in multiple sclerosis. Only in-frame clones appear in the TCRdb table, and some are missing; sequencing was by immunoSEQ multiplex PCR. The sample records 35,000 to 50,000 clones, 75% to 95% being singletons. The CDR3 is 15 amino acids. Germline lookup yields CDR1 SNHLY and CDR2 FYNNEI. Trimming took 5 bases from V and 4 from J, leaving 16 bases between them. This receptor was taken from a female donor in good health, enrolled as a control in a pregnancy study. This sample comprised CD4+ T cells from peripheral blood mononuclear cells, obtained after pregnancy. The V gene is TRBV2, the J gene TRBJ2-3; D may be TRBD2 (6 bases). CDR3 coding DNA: TGTGCCAGCAGTTTTAGACTAGGAAGGGCAGATACGCAGTATTTT. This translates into CASSFRLGRADTQYF.